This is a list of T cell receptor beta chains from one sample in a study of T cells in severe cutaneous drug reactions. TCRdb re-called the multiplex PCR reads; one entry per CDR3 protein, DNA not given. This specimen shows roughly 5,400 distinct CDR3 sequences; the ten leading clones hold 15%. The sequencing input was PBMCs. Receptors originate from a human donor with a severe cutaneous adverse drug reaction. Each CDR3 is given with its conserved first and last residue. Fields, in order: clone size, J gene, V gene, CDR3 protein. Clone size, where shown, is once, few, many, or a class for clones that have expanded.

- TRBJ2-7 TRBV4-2 CASSRGRNPYSYEQYF
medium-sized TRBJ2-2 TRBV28 CASSSMVSGELFF
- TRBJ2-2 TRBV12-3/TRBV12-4 CASSLGAGFGELFF
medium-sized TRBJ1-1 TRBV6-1 CASSEPVNTEAFF
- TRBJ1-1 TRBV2 CASSELVNTEAFF
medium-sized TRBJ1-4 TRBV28 CASSLPERDRSLNEKLFF
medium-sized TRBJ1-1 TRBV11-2 CASSLPAPRAVREAFF
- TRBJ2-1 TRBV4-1 CASSQKVGYNEQFF
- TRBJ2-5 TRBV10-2 CASQQGTGETQYF
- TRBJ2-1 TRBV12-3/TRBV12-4 CASSYETGVNRNEQFF
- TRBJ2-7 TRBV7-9 CASSLSGGSSYEQYF
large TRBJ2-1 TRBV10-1 CASSGTSGSYNEQFF
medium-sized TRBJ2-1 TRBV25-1 CASSPSYNEQFF
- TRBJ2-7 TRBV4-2 CASSQALRTSGSRREQYF
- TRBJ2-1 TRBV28 CASRSTTGLAYNEQFF
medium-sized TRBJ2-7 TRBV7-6 CASSLSGAYEQYF
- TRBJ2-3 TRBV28 CASSLAGAGPDTQYF
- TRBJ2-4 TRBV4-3 CASSHGLAGGRDIQYF
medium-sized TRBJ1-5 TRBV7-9 CASSYDRVNQPQHF
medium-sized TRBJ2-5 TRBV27 CASTQYGQPQETQYF
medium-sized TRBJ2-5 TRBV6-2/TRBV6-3 CASSYDRAWQETQYF
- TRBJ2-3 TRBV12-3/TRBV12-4 CASSLVLAGGGRTQYF
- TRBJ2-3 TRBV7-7 CASSLQGTDTQYF
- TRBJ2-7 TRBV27 CASSFSGGSHYEQYF
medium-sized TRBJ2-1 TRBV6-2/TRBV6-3 CASSSKRNEQFF
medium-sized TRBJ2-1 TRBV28 CASLLAGFAEQFF
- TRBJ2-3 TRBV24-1 CATSARENTDTQYF
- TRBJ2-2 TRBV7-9 CASSRPGGASTGELFF
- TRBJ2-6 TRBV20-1 CSAGGGSGANVLTF
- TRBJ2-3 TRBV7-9 CASSRTVPTDTQYF
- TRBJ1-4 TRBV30 CAWSHGIVGEKLFF
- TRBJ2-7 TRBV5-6 CASSGLAGGLEQYF
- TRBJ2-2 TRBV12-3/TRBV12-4 CAVEGLANTGELFF
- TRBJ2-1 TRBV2 CASITGPDEQFF
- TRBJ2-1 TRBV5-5 CASSLAWANEQFF
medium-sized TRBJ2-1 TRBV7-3 CASSLTQGHEQFF
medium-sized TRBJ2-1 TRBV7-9 CASSWGGDGTYNEQFF
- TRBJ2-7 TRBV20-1 CSASWLGDYEQYF
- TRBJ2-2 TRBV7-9 CASSLVTGGRTGELFF
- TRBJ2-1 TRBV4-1 CASSQESVPGQFNEQFF
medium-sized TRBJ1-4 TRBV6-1 CASSGTTRGEKLFF
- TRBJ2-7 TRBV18 CASSLGQGRTYEQYF
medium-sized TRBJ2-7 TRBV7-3 CASSPLQGLIYEQYF
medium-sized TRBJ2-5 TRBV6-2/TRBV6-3 CASSYNSLAGEETQYF
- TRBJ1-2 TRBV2 CASSYTGTGEEYGYTF
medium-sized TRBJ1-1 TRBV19 CASSLQGARIGTEAFF